The subject of this entry is one T cell receptor beta chain. Antigen specificity is unknown. The record originates from a study of read filtering for tumor transcriptome and immune sequencing. The library was built from around 400 ng RNA with molecular barcoded adaptors for alpha/delta and beta/gamma chains. TCRdb reprocessed the reads via MiXCR and lists one record per CDR3 protein. The sample records 130,000 or so distinct CDR3 sequences, roughly 13% being singletons. Points from the study as a whole: This fraction held mixed bone marrow immune cells after CD138-negative sorting. Around 85% of IR-seq clonotypes had one read, totaling around 3.5% of reads; RNA-seq: 74.6% and 44.6%.

This clonotype was obtained from a donor aged 40 or older with multiple myeloma. Sequenced material: a population of CD138-negative cells sorted from bone marrow.

Here the CDR3 reads CSARGQGTNTEAFF. Written as DNA, the CDR3 is TGCAGTGCACGCGGACAGGGGACGAACACTGAAGCTTTCTTT. This rearrangement joins TRBV20-1 to TRBJ1-1; the match to TRBD1 covers 9 bases. Germline V gene sequence: CDR1 DFQATT, CDR2 SNEGSKA (reference sequence). V gave up 6 bases and J gave up 1 base; unmatched junction bases: 6. The CDR3 has 14 residues.